The present T cell receptor (beta chain) was sequenced within a study of CD8+CD57+ T cells in acquired aplastic anemia. The study's findings and limits: The study identified 25 to 30 CD8+ CDR3 sequences shared by patients and controls.

Patients who underwent sequencing had shown CD8+CD57+ cell expansion by flow cytometry. Each patient had severe acquired aplastic anemia. This CDR3 is built from 13 residues. Germline loops: CDR1 DFQATT, CDR2 SNEGSKA (reference sequence). V was pared by 2 bases and J by 4 bases, with 11 bases between. Only a few counts were recorded for this clonotype. As yet, its antigen is unknown. CDR3 and TCR beta VDJ profiling relied on a genomic DNA template. Each CDR3 protein gets one entry after TCRdb re-called the reads with MiXCR. Of 130,000 or so distinct CDR3 sequences listed, roughly 55% are singletons. The chain links TRBV20-1 to TRBJ1-2; a weak D match, TRBD1 (6 bases). The clonotype comes from a human donor with aplastic anemia. The sample was sorted CD4+, CD8+, or CD8+CD57+ T cells (not recorded which) from PBMCs. The CDR3 is CSARKGHGYGYTF. For the CDR3, the DNA is TGCAGTGCTAGAAAGGGACACGGCTATGGCTACACCTTC.